This T cell receptor (beta chain) was retrieved from a study of CD8+ T cells in alopecia areata. This clone was found once. The antigen is unknown. Other nucleotide sequences from this sample produce the same CDR3. Reverse transcribed after extraction, RNA yielded cDNA as the sequencing template. Using immunoSEQ multiplex PCR, the repertoire was profiled, and TCRdb retains in-frame clones only, with some absent. Of 150,000 to 200,000 clones in the sample, 50% to 70% are singletons; the top ten hold approximately 1.3%. General observations from the study: Tofacitinib significantly decreased scalp clonality and expanded CD8+ clones among top 100.

Germline V gene data show CDR1 as KGHSH and CDR2 as LQKENI. V shed 2 bases and J shed 3 bases, with 8 bases lying between them. This CDR3 is built from 14 residues. Stated treatment: oral pan-JAK inhibitor, 5-10 mg twice daily. The origin of this receptor is a human donor with alopecia areata. The rearrangement joins TRBV18 to TRBJ2-1; D uncertain. The sample here was CD4+ T cells sorted from blood, taken around week 50, from a patient treated with tofacitinib. The CDR3 is CASSPGGLYNEQFF. In nucleotides, the CDR3 is TGTGCCAGCTCACCAGGTGGGCTCTACAATGAGCAGTTCTTC.